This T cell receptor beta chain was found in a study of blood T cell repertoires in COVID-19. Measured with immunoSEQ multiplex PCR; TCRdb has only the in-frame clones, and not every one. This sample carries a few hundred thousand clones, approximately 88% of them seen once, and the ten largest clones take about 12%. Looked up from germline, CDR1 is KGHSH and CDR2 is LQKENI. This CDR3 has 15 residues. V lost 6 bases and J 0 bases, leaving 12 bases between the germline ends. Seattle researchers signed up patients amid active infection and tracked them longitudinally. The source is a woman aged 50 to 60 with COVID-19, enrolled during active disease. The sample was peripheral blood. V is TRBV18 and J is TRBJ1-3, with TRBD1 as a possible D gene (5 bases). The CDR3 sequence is CASSDRGASGNTIYF. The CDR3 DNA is TGTGCCAGCTCCGACCGCGGGGCCTCTGGAAACACCATATATTTT.